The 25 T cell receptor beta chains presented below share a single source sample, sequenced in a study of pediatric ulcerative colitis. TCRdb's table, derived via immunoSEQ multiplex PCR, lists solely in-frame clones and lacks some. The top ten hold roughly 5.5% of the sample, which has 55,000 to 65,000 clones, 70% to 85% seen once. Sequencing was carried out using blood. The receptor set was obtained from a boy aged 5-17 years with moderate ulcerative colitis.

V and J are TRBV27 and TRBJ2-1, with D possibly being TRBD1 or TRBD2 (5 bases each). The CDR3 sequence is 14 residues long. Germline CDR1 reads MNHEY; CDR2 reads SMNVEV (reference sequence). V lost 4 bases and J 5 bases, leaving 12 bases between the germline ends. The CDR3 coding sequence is TGTGCCAGCAGTTCCCGGGTGGGGGACAATGAGCAGTTCTTC. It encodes CASSSRVGDNEQFF.

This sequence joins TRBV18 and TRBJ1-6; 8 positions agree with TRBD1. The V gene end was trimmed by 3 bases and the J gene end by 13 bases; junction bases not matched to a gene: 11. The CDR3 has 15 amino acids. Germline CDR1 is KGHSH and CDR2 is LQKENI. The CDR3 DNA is TGTGCCAGCTCACCGGACCACAGGGGGACGTCGCCCCTCCACTTT. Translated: CASSPDHRGTSPLHF.

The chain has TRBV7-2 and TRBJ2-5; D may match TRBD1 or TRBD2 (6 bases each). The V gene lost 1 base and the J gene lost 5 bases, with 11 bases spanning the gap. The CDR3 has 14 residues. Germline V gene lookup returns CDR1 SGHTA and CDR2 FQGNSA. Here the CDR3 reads CASSLDGGGETQYF. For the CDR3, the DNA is TGTGCCAGCAGCTTAGACGGGGGCGGGGAGACCCAGTACTTC.

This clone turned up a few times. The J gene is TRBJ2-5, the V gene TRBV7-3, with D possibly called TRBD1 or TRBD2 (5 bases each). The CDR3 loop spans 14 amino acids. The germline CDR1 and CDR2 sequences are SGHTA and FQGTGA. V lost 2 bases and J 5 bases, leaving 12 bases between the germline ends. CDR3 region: CASSLGWGLETQYF. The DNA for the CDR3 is TGTGCCAGCAGCTTAGGTTGGGGGTTGGAGACCCAGTACTTC. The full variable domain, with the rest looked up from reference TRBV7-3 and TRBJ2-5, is GAGVSQTPSNKVTEKGKYVELRCDPISGHTALYWYRQSLGQGPEFLIYFQGTGAADDSGLPNDRFFAVRPEGSVSTLKIQRTERGDSAVYLCASSLGWGLETQYFGPGTRLLVL.

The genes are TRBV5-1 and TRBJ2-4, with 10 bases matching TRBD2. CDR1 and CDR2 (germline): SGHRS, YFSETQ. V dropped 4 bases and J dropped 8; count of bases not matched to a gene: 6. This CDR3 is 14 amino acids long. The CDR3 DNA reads TGCGCCAGCAGCAGCGGGAGGGCCTTAGACATTCAGTACTTC. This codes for CASSSGRALDIQYF.

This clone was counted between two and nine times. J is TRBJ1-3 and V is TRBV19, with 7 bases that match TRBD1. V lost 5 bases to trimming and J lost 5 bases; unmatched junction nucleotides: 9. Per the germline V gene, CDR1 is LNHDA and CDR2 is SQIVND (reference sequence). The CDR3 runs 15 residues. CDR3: CASSPGTAMRNTIYF. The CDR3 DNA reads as TGTGCCAGTAGTCCCGGGACAGCGATGCGAAACACCATATATTTT.

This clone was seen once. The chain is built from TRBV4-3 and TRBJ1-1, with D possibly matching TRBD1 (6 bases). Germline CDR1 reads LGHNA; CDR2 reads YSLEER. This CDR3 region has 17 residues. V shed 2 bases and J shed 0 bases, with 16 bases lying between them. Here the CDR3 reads CASSQSPGGLMNTEAFF. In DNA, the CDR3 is TGCGCCAGCAGCCAATCCCCGGGGGGGCTGATGAACACTGAAGCTTTCTTT.

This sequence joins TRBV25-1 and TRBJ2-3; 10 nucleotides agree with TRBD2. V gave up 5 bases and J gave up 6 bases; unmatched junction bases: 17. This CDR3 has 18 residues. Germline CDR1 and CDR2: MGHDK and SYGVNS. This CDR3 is CASSPRGQREGRMDTQYF. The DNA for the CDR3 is TGTGCCAGCAGTCCCCGAGGGCAGCGGGAGGGCCGAATGGATACGCAGTATTTT.

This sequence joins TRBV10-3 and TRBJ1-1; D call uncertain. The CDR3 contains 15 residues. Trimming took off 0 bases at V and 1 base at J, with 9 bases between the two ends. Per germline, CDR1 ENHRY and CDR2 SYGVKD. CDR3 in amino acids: CAISESNGWNTEAFF. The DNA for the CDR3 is TGTGCCATCAGTGAGTCGAACGGCTGGAACACTGAAGCTTTCTTT.

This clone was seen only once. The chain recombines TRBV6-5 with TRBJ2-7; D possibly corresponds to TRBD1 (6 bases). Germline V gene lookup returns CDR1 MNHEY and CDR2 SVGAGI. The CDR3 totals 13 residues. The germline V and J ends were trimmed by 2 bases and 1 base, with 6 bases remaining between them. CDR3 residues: CASSYDRSYEQYF. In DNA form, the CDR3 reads TGTGCCAGCAGTTACGACAGGTCCTACGAGCAGTACTTC.

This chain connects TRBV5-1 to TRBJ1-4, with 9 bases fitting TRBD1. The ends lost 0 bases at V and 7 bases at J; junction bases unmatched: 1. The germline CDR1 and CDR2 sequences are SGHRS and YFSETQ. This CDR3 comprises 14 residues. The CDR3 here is CASSLGGQGEKLFF. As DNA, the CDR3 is TGCGCCAGCAGCTTGGGGGGACAGGGTGAAAAACTGTTTTTT.

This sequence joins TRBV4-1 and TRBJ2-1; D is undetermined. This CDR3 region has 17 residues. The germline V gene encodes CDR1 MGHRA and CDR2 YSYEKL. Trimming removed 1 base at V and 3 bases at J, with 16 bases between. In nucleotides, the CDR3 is TGCGCCAGCAGCCAAGGTATGGCTCGCGTCAACTACAATGAGCAGTTCTTC. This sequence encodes CASSQGMARVNYNEQFF.

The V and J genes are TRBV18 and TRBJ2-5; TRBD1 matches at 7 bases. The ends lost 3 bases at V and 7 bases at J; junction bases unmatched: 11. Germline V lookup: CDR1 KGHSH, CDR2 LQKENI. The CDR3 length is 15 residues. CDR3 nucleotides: TGTGCCAGCTCACCCCGGGACAGCCTGAAGAGGACCCAGTACTTC. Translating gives CASSPRDSLKRTQYF.

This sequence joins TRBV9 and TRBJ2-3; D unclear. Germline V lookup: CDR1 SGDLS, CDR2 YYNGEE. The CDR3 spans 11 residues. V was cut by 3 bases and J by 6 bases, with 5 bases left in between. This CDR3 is CASSAMDTQYF. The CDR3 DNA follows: TGTGCCAGCAGCGCGATGGATACGCAGTATTTT. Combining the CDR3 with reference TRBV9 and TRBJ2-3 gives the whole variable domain DSGVTQTPKHLITATGQRVTLRCSPRSGDLSVYWYQQSLDQGLQFLIQYYNGEERAKGNILERFSAQQFPDLHSELNLSSLELGDSALYFCASSAMDTQYFGPGTRLTVL.

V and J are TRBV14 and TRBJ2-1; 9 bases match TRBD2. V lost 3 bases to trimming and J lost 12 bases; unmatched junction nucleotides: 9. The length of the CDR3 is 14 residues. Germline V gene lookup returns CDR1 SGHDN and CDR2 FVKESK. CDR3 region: CASSQASGIFGQFF. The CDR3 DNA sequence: TGTGCCAGCAGCCAGGCTAGCGGGATTTTTGGGCAGTTCTTC.

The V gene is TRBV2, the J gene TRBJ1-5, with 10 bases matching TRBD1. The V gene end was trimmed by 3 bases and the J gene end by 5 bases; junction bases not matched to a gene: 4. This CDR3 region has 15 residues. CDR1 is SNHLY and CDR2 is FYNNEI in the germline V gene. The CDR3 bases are TGTGCCAGCAGTGACCCTGGACAGGGGGATCAGCCCCAGCATTTT. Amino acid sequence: CASSDPGQGDQPQHF.

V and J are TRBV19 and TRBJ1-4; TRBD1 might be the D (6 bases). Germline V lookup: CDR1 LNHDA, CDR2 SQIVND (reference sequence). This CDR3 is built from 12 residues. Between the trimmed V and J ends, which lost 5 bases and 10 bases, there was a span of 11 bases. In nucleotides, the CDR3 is TGTGCCAGTAGTTTCCTCAGGGGAAAACTGTTTTTT. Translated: CASSFLRGKLFF.

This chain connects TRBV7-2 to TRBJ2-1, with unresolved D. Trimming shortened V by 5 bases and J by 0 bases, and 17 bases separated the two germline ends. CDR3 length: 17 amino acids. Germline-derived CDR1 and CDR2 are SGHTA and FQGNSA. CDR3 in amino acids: CASSLQMGGASYNEQFF. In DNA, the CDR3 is TGTGCCAGCAGCCTACAGATGGGCGGAGCCTCCTACAATGAGCAGTTCTTC.

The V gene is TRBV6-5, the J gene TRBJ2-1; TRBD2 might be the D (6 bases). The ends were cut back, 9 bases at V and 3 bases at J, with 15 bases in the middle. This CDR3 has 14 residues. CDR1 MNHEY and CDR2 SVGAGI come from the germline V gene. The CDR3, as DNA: TGTGCCAGTTTTCCGACTAGGAACTACAATGAGCAGTTCTTC. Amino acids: CASFPTRNYNEQFF.

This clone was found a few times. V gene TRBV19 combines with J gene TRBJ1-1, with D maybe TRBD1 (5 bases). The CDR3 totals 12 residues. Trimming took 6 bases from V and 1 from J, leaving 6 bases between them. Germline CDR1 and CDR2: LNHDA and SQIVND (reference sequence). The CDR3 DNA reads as TGTGCCAGTAGGGGACCGAACACTGAAGCTTTCTTT. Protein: CASRGPNTEAFF.

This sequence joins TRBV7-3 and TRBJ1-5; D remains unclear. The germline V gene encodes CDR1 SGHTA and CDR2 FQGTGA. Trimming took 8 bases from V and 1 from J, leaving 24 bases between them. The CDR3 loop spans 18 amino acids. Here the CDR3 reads CASVDRLEEELSNQPQHF. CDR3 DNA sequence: TGTGCCAGCGTCGATCGCCTAGAGGAAGAATTAAGCAATCAGCCCCAGCATTTT. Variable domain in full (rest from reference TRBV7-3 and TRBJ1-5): GAGVSQTPSNKVTEKGKYVELRCDPISGHTALYWYRQSLGQGPEFLIYFQGTGAADDSGLPNDRFFAVRPEGSVSTLKIQRTERGDSAVYLCASVDRLEEELSNQPQHFGDGTRLSIL.

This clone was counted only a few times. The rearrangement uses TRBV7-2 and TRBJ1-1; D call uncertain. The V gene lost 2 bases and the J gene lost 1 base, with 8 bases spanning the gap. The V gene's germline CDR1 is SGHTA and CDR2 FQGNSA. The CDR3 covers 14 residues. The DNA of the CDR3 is TGTGCCAGCAGCTTAATCTGGGCGAACACTGAAGCTTTCTTT. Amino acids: CASSLIWANTEAFF.

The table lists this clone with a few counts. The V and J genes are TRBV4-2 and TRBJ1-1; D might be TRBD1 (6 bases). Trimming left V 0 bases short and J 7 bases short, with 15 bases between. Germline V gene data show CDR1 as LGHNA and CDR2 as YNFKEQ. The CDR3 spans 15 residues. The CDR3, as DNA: TGTGCCAGCAGCCAAGAACTGGGGGCCAGGGATGAAGCTTTCTTT. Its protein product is CASSQELGARDEAFF.

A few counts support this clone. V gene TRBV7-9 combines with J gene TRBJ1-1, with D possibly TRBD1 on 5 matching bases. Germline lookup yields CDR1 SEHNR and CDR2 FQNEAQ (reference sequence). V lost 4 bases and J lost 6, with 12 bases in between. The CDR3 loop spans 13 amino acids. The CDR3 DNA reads TGTGCCAGCAGCTCTCAAGTAGGGGCTGAAGCTTTCTTT. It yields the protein CASSSQVGAEAFF.

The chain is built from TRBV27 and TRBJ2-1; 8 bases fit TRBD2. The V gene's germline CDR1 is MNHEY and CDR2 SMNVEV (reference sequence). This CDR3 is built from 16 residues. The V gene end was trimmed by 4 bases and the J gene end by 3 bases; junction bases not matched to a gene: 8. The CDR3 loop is CASSSLSGGRYNEQFF. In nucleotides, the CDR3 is TGTGCCAGCAGTTCTTTGAGCGGGGGCCGCTACAATGAGCAGTTCTTC.